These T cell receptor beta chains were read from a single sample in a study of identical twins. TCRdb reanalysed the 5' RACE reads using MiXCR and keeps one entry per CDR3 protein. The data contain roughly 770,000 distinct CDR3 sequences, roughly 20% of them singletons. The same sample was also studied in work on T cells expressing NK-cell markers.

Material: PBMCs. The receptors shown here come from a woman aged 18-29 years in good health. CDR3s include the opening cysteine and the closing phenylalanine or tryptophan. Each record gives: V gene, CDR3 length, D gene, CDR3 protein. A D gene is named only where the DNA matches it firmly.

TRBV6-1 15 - CASSDPSMGGETQYF
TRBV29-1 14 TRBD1 CSVEVRDRVNVLTF
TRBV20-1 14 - CRPQAGLRYNEQFF
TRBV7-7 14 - CASRSPGETGELFF
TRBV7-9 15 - CASSLGWGGVTEAFF
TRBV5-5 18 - CASSRSPGTSLWTDTQYF
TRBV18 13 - CASSGGLGTEAFF
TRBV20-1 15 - CSARAADLGPYEQYF
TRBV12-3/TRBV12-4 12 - CASRQKDVSYTF
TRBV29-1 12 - CSVEPTSGEQYF
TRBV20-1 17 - CSARDNPRGVGRDTQYF
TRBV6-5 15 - CASSWVGPADTEAFF
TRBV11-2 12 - CASSAPLNEQYF
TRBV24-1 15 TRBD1 CATSDRRTGIYEQFF
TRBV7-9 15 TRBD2 CASSYSGGLVDEQFF
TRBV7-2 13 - CASSLEPRGGQYF
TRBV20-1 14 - CSAHLGFSNQPQHF
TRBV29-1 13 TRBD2 CSVGTTSPDTQYF
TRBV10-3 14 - CAITGDARYNEQFF
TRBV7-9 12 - CASRGGRGTQYF
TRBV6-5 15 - CASSYSQSFTGELFF
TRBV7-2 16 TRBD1 CASSLRQGADTGELFF
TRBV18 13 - CASSPPANTEAFF
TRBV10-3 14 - CAIRRGTNTGELFF
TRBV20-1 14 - CSAPEGGPNTEAFF
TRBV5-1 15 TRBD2 CASSLGGLAGYEQYF
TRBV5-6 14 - CASSPEGRYEKLFF
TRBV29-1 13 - CSVASLSYNEQFF
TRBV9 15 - CASSVDGIPISPLHF
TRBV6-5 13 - CASRLQGEGEQFF
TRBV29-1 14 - CSVEGGLIVDTQYF
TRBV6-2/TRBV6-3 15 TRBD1 CASRKGQGANTEAFF
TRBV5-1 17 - CASSLGRPGLAKNIQYF
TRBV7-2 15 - CASSTMGQGTDTQYF
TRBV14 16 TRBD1 CASSQRGQGPYYEQYF
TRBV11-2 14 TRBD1 CASSSTGTGIEQFF
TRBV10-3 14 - CASQISGAYNEQFF
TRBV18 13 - CASSPGVVNEQFF
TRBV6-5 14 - CASSSLGPQSRAFF
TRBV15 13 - CATSRGGDTEAFF
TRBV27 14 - CASSPGVATGELFF
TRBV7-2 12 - CASGDPSYEQYF
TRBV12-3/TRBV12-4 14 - CASSLAQGRNEQFF
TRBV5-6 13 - CASSLVGLYREYF
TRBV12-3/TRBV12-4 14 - CASSRDSHTYEQYF
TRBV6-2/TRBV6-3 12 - CASSSLSDEQYF
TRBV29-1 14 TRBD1 CSATPGQGTFEQFF
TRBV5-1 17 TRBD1 CASSQIAGTAIAYEQYF
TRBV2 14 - CASSEVGRGEGYTF
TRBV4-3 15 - CASSPRLERSYEQYF
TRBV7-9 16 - CASSLGFRRVNTEAFF
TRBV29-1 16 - CSVLLLELSSYNEQFF
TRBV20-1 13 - CSARWQTNEKLFF
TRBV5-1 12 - CASREWSYEQYF